Listed here are 32 T cell receptor beta chains from one sample, sequenced in a study of T cells in Graves' hyperthyroidism and ophthalmopathy. RNA transcripts yielded amplified TCR beta CDR3 regions. During a first-round RT-PCR of the TCR CDR3, the HTBI primer set was used. From the multiplex PCR reads, TCRdb called clonotypes with MiXCR, one entry per CDR3 protein. Of 400,000 or so distinct CDR3 sequences listed, about 14% are singletons. The sample was blood. The receptors shown here come from a woman in her 30s with Graves' ophthalmopathy.

This clonotype was seen a few times. J is TRBJ1-5 and V is TRBV30; D gene uncertain. V was cut by 0 bases and J by 4 bases, with 13 bases left in between. The CDR3 extends over 15 amino acids. Germline CDR1 is GTSNPN and CDR2 is SVGIG (reference sequence). Here the CDR3 DNA reads TGTGCCTGGAGTGTAGGACGGAGAGAGAATCAGCCCCAGCATTTT. This codes for CAWSVGRRENQPQHF. The variable domain in full, completed from reference TRBV30 and TRBJ1-5, reads SQTIHQWPATLVQPVGSPLSLECTVEGTSNPNLYWYRQAAGRGLQLLFYSVGIGQISSEVPQNLSASRPQDRQFILSSKKLLLSDSGFYLCAWSVGRRENQPQHFGDGTRLSIL.

This clonotype occurred many times. J is TRBJ2-7 and V is TRBV29-1; maybe TRBD1 (6 bases). Germline V lookup: CDR1 SQVTM, CDR2 ANQGSEA. The CDR3 is made up of 12 amino acids. V lost 5 bases and J 4 bases, leaving 12 bases between the germline ends. CDR3 sequence reads: CSVLTGPYEQYF. CDR3 nucleotide sequence: TGCAGCGTTCTGACAGGTCCGTACGAGCAGTACTTC.

The J gene is TRBJ1-1, the V gene TRBV20-1; 7 bases agree with TRBD1. The CDR3 has 13 amino acids. Looked up from germline, CDR1 is DFQATT and CDR2 is SNEGSKA (reference sequence). V was clipped by 5 bases and J by 3 bases; unmatched bases: 6. The CDR3, as DNA: TGCAGTGCTGTGACAGGGACCGACACTGAAGCTTTCTTT. Its translation: CSAVTGTDTEAFF.

This clonotype was counted many times. The chain carries TRBV20-1 and TRBJ1-5; D ambiguous. The CDR3 spans 13 residues. Trimming removed 3 bases at V and 5 bases at J, with 11 bases between. CDR1 DFQATT and CDR2 SNEGSKA come from the germline V gene (reference sequence). This CDR3 reads CSASVQSDQPQHF. CDR3 nucleotides: TGCAGTGCTAGTGTACAGTCGGATCAGCCCCAGCATTTT.

Many counts were recorded for this clonotype. The CDR3 nucleotides read TGTGCCAGCAGTGAAGGGACAAACTATGGCTACACCTTC. This sequence encodes CASSEGTNYGYTF. The chain carries TRBV2 and TRBJ1-2, with D possibly matching TRBD1 (5 bases). Between the trimmed V and J ends, which lost 1 base and 2 bases, there was a span of 5 bases. The CDR3 contains 13 residues. Germline CDR1 reads SNHLY; CDR2 reads FYNNEI.

Details on this clonotype: Given a much more abundant clone one base away, this may be a read error. The rearrangement uses TRBV6-2 or TRBV6-3 and TRBJ1-6; D call uncertain. The germline gives CDR1 MNHEY, CDR2 SVGEGT. The CDR3 is 13 amino acids. CDR3 nucleotide sequence: TGTGCCAGCAGTGGCCTCGATAATTCATCCCTCCACTTT. Protein: CASSGLDNSSLHF.

As to this clonotype: A read error may explain this, as a much larger clone is one base away. The chain employs TRBV12-3 or TRBV12-4 and TRBJ2-1; TRBD1 or TRBD2 may be the D gene (6 bases each). The CDR3 runs to 14 residues. V shed 6 bases and J shed 9 bases, with 18 bases lying between them. CDR3 DNA sequence: TGTGCCAGCAGCGCGGGACAATGTTTTGCTGAGCAGTTCTTC. It translates to CASSAGQCFAEQFF.

A single count supports this clonotype. This could be a read error, since a much larger clone is one nucleotide away. This sequence joins TRBV7-2 and TRBJ2-1; possibly TRBD1 or TRBD2 for D (8 bases each). The CDR3 has 20 residues. In germline, CDR1 is SGHTA, CDR2 FQGNSA. CDR3 loop: CASSLATKLPGLDRGNVQFF. CDR3 in DNA: TGTGCCAGCAGCTTAGCAACAAAATTACCGGGACTAGACAGGGGCAATGTGCAGTTCTTC.

This clonotype was seen at least ten times. The chain links TRBV12-3 or TRBV12-4 to TRBJ1-6, with D perhaps TRBD1 (5 bases). The V end was cut by 4 bases, the J end by 1 base, with 11 bases between. The CDR3 sequence is 16 residues long. The CDR3 loop reads CASSSGRASYNSPLHF. CDR3 bases: TGTGCCAGCAGTTCAGGCAGGGCATCCTATAATTCACCCCTCCACTTT.

The CDR3 region is CASSVVRGGRVETQYF. The CDR3 DNA reads as TGTGCCAGCAGTGTTGTTCGAGGGGGCAGGGTGGAGACCCAGTACTTC. The chain joins TRBV2 to TRBJ2-5; 7 nucleotides match TRBD1. Germline CDR1 reads SNHLY; CDR2 reads FYNNEI. V gave up 4 bases and J gave up 5 bases; unmatched junction bases: 13. The CDR3 spans 16 residues. The complete variable domain, with remaining parts taken from reference TRBV2 and TRBJ2-5, reads EPEVTQTPSHQVTQMGQEVILRCVPISNHLYFYWYRQILGQKVEFLVSFYNNEISEKSEIFDDQFSVERPDGSNFTLKIRSTKLEDSAMYFCASSVVRGGRVETQYFGPGTRLLVL.

Note on this clonotype: At one of its ends the junction is not consistent with the germline gene, which may arise from a read error. This chain joins TRBV19 and TRBJ1-5; D may be TRBD1 (5 bases). The CDR3 consists of 17 residues. The germline gives CDR1 LNHDA, CDR2 SQIVND (reference sequence). As DNA, the CDR3 is TGTGCCAATAGTATAGAAGCGGGGCCGGTGGGGAATCAGCCCCAGCATTTT. Amino acids: CANSIEAGPVGNQPQHF. Full variable domain (outside the CDR3, taken from reference TRBV19 and TRBJ1-5): DGGITQSPKYLFRKEGQNVTLSCEQNLNHDAMYWYRQDPGQGLRLIYYSQIVNDFQKGDIAEGYSVSREKKESFPLTVTSAQKNPTAFYLCANSIEAGPVGNQPQHFGDGTRLSIL.

At least ten counts were recorded for this clonotype. The chain links TRBV20-1 to TRBJ2-2; TRBD2 agrees at 14 bases. With 0 bases clipped from V and 1 base from J, the junction kept 7 bases outside the gene matches. CDR1 and CDR2 (germline): DFQATT, SNEGSKA (reference sequence). The CDR3 has 19 residues. For the CDR3, the DNA is TGCAGTGCTAGAGACGGAGGGACTAGCGGGGGTCGGAACACCGGGGAGCTGTTTTTT. Encoded protein: CSARDGGTSGGRNTGELFF.

This clonotype was counted a few times. The chain couples TRBV6-2 or TRBV6-3 to TRBJ2-3; TRBD2 is a possible D gene (7 bases). The V gene lost 2 bases and the J gene lost 4 bases, with 16 bases spanning the gap. Germline CDR1 reads MNHEY; CDR2 reads SVGEGT. This CDR3 is 16 amino acids long. In DNA, the CDR3 is TGTGCCAGCAGTTACGGGGGGGCTACTCCCCCAGATACGCAGTATTTT. It encodes CASSYGGATPPDTQYF.

Many counts were recorded for this clonotype. J is TRBJ2-7 and V is TRBV20-1, with D perhaps TRBD1 or TRBD2 (5 bases each). Germline V CDR1 and CDR2: DFQATT, SNEGSKA (reference sequence). The CDR3 length is 15 residues. Trimming stripped 0 bases from V and 6 bases from J, with 18 bases between. The DNA of the CDR3 is TGCAGTGCTAGAGATCCGAGGGGACGTCTTGGCGAGCAGTACTTC. This sequence encodes CSARDPRGRLGEQYF.

This clonotype was detected ten times or more. V usage is TRBV24-1 and J usage is TRBJ1-2; tentatively, D is TRBD1 (6 bases). This CDR3 comprises 13 residues. Trimming removed 6 bases from V and 3 bases from J, with 10 bases in between. CDR1 and CDR2 from the germline V gene are KGHDR and SFDVKD. CDR3 loop: CATSSGAYYGYTF. In DNA form, the CDR3 reads TGTGCCACCAGTTCAGGGGCCTACTATGGCTACACCTTC.

This clonotype was picked up many times. At one boundary the junction diverges from the germline segment, which might be a read error. The rearrangement joins TRBV28 to TRBJ1-2, with 12 positions matching TRBD1. The CDR3 has 15 residues. Looked up from germline, CDR1 is MDHEN and CDR2 is SYDVKM. The chain's CDR3 is CAASMGTGGAYSYTF. The CDR3 DNA follows: TGTGCCGCCTCCATGGGGACAGGGGGCGCCTATAGCTACACCTTC.

This clonotype was recorded many times. This rearrangement joins TRBV12-3 or TRBV12-4 to TRBJ1-2; D not resolved. CDR3 size: 14 residues. V was shortened by 6 bases and J by 6 bases, with 17 bases between the two germline ends. This CDR3 is CASSPSRNSDGYTF. CDR3 DNA sequence: TGTGCCAGCAGCCCCTCAAGGAATTCGGATGGCTACACCTTC.

There are many counts of this clonotype. V usage is TRBV28 and J usage is TRBJ1-1; 8 bases are a match to TRBD1. The V segment lost 4 bases and the J segment 1 base; nucleotides outside the gene matches: 2. The CDR3 totals 14 residues. Germline CDR1 and CDR2: MDHEN and SYDVKM. CDR3 in amino acids: CASSWGQANTEAFF. The CDR3 nucleotides read TGTGCCAGCAGTTGGGGACAGGCGAACACTGAAGCTTTCTTT.

V usage is TRBV20-1 and J usage is TRBJ1-5; TRBD1 might be the D (5 bases). The CDR3 sequence is 13 residues long. V dropped 0 bases and J dropped 6 bases, with 9 bases sitting between them. Germline loops: CDR1 DFQATT, CDR2 SNEGSKA (reference sequence). CDR3 loop: CSARDREVQPQHF. CDR3 DNA: TGCAGTGCTAGAGACAGGGAGGTTCAGCCCCAGCATTTT.

In its sample, this clonotype was seen many times. The gene calls are TRBV28 and TRBJ2-1, with 10 nucleotides matching TRBD2. Germline V gives CDR1 MDHEN, CDR2 SYDVKM. There are 16 residues in the CDR3. Trimming removed 8 bases from V and 1 base from J; junction bases left unmatched: 8. CDR3 protein: CASQIAGGVSYNEQFF. In nucleotides, the CDR3 is TGTGCCAGCCAGATAGCGGGGGGCGTTTCCTACAATGAGCAGTTCTTC.

Many counts were recorded for this clonotype. The rearrangement links TRBV2 to TRBJ2-1; the match to TRBD1 covers 7 bases. CDR3 length: 14 residues. Germline V gives CDR1 SNHLY, CDR2 FYNNEI. The V gene end was trimmed by 4 bases and the J gene end by 3 bases; junction bases not matched to a gene: 3. CDR3 sequence (DNA): TGTGCCAGCAGTGGAGGGGACAGCTACAATGAGCAGTTCTTC. Translation gives CASSGGDSYNEQFF.

This clonotype was counted ten times or more. The CDR3 is CASSLSRGRTEAFF. The DNA of the CDR3 is TGTGCCAGCAGCTTAAGCAGGGGACGAACTGAAGCTTTCTTT. This sequence joins TRBV7-8 and TRBJ1-1, with D maybe TRBD1 (6 bases). The V end lost 2 bases, the J end lost 5 bases, and 12 bases lay between the germline ends. Germline values: CDR1 SGHVS, CDR2 FQNEAQ. The CDR3 covers 14 residues.

This clonotype was observed at least ten times. The gene calls are TRBV27 and TRBJ2-3; D not resolved. V shed 6 bases and J shed 0 bases, with 7 bases lying between them. Germline CDR1 is MNHEY and CDR2 is SMNVEV (reference sequence). The CDR3 spans 13 residues. The CDR3 sequence is CASRDSSTDTQYF. CDR3 in DNA: TGTGCCAGCAGAGATTCTAGCACAGATACGCAGTATTTT.

Many counts were recorded for this clonotype. The chain uses TRBV18 and TRBJ1-1; D might be TRBD1 (5 bases). Looked up from germline, CDR1 is KGHSH and CDR2 is LQKENI. The V and J ends lost 3 bases and 1 base respectively, with 18 bases between them. The CDR3 spans 17 residues. The DNA for the CDR3 is TGTGCCAGCTCACCGCTTGGACATGCAGACCCGAACACTGAAGCTTTCTTT. Translating gives CASSPLGHADPNTEAFF.

This clonotype was recorded at least ten times. The CDR3 here is CSADGTSGGAGTYNEQFF. The DNA for the CDR3 is TGCAGTGCTGATGGGACTAGCGGGGGGGCAGGAACCTACAATGAGCAGTTCTTC. This chain connects TRBV20-1 to TRBJ2-1, with TRBD2 matching over 16 bases. V was pared by 5 bases and J by 2 bases, with 9 bases of the junction left unmatched. The CDR3 runs to 18 residues. Germline V gene sequence: CDR1 DFQATT, CDR2 SNEGSKA (reference sequence).

The sample holds many counts of this clonotype. Written as DNA, the CDR3 is TGTGCCACCGCGGGGAGGTTCGGCACAGATACGCAGTATTTT. Translation gives CATAGRFGTDTQYF. V is TRBV24-1 and J is TRBJ2-3; tentative D call: TRBD2 (6 bases). Trimming took off 9 bases at V and 1 base at J, with 13 bases between the two ends. The CDR3 loop spans 14 amino acids. The germline CDR1 and CDR2 sequences are KGHDR and SFDVKD.

This clonotype has a handful of counts. The rearrangement links TRBV20-1 to TRBJ1-6, with D tentatively TRBD1 (6 bases). The CDR3 totals 16 residues. The ends were cut back, 0 bases at V and 13 bases at J, with 22 bases in the middle. Per the germline V gene, CDR1 is DFQATT and CDR2 is SNEGSKA (reference sequence). As DNA, the CDR3 is TGCAGTGCTAGAGATAGGTTGGGAGGGGGGTCGGGTCCCCTCCACTTT. Its protein product is CSARDRLGGGSGPLHF.

The rearrangement links TRBV14 to TRBJ1-4; 10 nucleotides match TRBD1. The germline gives CDR1 SGHDN, CDR2 FVKESK. V shed 5 bases, J shed 8 bases, and the junction held 5 bases outside the gene matches. CDR3 length: 14 residues. CDR3 coding DNA: TGTGCCAGCAGCGGACCGGGACAGGGGGAAAAACTGTTTTTT. This translates into CASSGPGQGEKLFF.

Only a few counts were recorded for this clonotype. The chain is built from TRBV27 and TRBJ2-1, with 15 bases identical to TRBD2. The V and J ends lost 5 bases and 9 bases, in that order; junction bases with no gene match: 5. Germline values: CDR1 MNHEY, CDR2 SMNVEV (reference sequence). This CDR3 has 15 residues. The CDR3 coding sequence is TGTGCCAGCAGTGATCGGACTAGCGGGGGGGGTGAGCAGTTCTTC. The encoded protein is CASSDRTSGGGEQFF.

This clonotype was recorded many times. The chain has TRBV20-1 and TRBJ2-7; 11 bases are a match to TRBD2. Trimming took 5 bases from V and 3 from J; bases not matched to a gene: 9. The CDR3 spans 15 residues. The germline V gene has CDR1 DFQATT and CDR2 SNEGSKA (reference sequence). The chain's CDR3 is CSAPGTSGAYYEQYF. CDR3 DNA: TGCAGTGCTCCTGGGACTAGCGGAGCATACTACGAGCAGTACTTC.

This rearrangement joins TRBV5-1 to TRBJ2-3; 12 positions agree with TRBD2. V was pared by 6 bases and J by 0 bases, with 5 bases of the junction left unmatched. Germline-derived CDR1 and CDR2 are SGHRS and YFSETQ. The CDR3 length is 16 residues. The CDR3: CASTRLAGDSTDTQYF. In nucleotides, the CDR3 is TGCGCCAGCACTCGACTAGCGGGGGATAGCACAGATACGCAGTATTTT.

The genes are TRBV24-1 and TRBJ2-1, with 11 bases aligning to TRBD2. The CDR3 covers 15 residues. Unmatched junction bases numbered 3, after V lost 2 bases and J lost 7 bases. In germline, CDR1 is KGHDR, CDR2 SFDVKD. CDR3 residues: CATSDWASGGNEQFF. CDR3 DNA sequence: TGTGCCACCAGTGATTGGGCTAGCGGGGGGAATGAGCAGTTCTTC.